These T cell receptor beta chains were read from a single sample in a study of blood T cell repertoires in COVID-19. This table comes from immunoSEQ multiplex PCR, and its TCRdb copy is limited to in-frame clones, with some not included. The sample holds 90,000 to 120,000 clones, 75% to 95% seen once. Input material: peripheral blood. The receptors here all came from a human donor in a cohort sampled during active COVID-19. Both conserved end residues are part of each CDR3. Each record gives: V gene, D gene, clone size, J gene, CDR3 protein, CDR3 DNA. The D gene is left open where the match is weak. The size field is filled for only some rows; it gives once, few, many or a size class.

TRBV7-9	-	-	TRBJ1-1	CASSSHSLNEAFF	TGTGCCAGCAGCTCACACAGCCTTAACGAAGCTTTCTTT
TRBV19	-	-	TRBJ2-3	CASSESVGAFRDTQYF	TGTGCCAGTAGTGAGTCGGTGGGGGCCTTCAGGGATACGCAGTATTTT
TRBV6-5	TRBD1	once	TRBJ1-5	CASSYSQQGVEPQHF	TGTGCCAGCAGTTACTCGCAACAGGGGGTTGAGCCCCAGCATTTT
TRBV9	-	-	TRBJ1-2	CASSVGGYGYTF	TGTGCCAGCAGCGTAGGAGGATATGGCTACACCTTC
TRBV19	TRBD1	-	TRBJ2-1	CASMQGAGNEQFF	TGTGCCAGTATGCAGGGGGCCGGGAATGAGCAGTTCTTC
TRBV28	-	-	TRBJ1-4	CASNLDSILFF	TGTGCCAGCAACCTCGACAGTATACTGTTTTTT
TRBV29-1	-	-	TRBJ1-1	CSVSGWITEAFF	TGCAGCGTTTCAGGGTGGATCACTGAAGCTTTCTTT
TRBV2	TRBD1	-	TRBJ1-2	CASSARDSTNYGYTF	TGTGCCAGCAGTGCCCGGGACAGCACAAACTATGGCTACACCTTC
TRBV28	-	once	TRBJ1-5	CASSFPWDTNQPQHF	TGTGCCAGCAGTTTCCCCTGGGACACGAATCAGCCCCAGCATTTT
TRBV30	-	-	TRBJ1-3	CAWSTGNTIYF	TGTGCCTGGAGTACAGGAAACACCATATATTTT
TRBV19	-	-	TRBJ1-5	CASSGPAGAPNQPQHF	TGTGCCAGTAGTGGCCCCGCAGGGGCACCCAATCAGCCCCAGCATTTT
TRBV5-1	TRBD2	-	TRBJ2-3	CASSRSRGGLDTQYF	TGCGCCAGCAGCCGCTCGCGGGGGGGCTTAGATACGCAGTATTTT
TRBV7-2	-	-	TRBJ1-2	CASSYSVYYGYTF	TGTGCCAGCAGCTACAGTGTCTACTATGGCTACACCTTC
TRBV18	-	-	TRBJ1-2	CASSPEAAANYGYTF	TGTGCCAGCTCCCCGGAGGCCGCGGCTAACTATGGCTACACCTTC
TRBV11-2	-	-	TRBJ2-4	CASSFSNIQYF	TGTGCCAGCAGCTTTTCGAACATTCAGTACTTC
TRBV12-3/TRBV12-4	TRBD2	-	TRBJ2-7	CASRTSGAYEQYF	TGTGCCAGCAGGACTAGCGGGGCCTACGAGCAGTACTTC
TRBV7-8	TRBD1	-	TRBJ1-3	CASSSRQKWGQSSGNTIYF	TGTGCCAGCAGCTCCAGACAAAAATGGGGACAGTCCTCTGGAAACACCATATATTTT
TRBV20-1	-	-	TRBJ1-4	CSAKVGEKLFF	TGCAGTGCTAAGGTGGGCGAAAAACTGTTTTTT
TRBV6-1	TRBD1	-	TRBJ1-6	CASSGTGRNTDNSPLHF	TGTGCCAGCAGTGGGACAGGGCGAAACACGGATAATTCACCCCTCCACTTT